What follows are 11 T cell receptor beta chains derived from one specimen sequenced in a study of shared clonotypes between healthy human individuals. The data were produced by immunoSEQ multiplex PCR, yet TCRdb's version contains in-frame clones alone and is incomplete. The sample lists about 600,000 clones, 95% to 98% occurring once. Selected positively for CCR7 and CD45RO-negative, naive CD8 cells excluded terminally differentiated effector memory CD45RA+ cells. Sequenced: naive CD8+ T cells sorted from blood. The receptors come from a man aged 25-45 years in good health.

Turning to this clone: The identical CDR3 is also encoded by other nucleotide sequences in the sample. DNA for the CDR3: TGTGCCAGCTCACCGGGGGACTACGAGCAGTACTTC. Its translation is CASSPGDYEQYF. V is TRBV18 and J is TRBJ2-7; either TRBD1 or TRBD2 may fit D (5 bases each). Germline CDR1 and CDR2: KGHSH and LQKENI. The V end lost 3 bases, the J end lost 3 bases, and 6 bases lay between the germline ends. CDR3 length equals 12 residues.

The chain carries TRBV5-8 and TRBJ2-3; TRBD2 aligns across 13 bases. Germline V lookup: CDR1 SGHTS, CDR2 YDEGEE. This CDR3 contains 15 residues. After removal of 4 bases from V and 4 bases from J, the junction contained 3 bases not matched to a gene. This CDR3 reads CASSGGLAGADTQYF. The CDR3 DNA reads TGTGCCAGCAGCGGCGGACTAGCGGGAGCAGATACGCAGTATTTT.

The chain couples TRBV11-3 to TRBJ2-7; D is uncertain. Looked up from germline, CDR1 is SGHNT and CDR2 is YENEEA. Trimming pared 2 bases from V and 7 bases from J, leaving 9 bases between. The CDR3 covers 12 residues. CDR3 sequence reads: CASSLPGTEQYF. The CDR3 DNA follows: TGTGCCAGCAGCTTACCGGGTACAGAGCAGTACTTC.

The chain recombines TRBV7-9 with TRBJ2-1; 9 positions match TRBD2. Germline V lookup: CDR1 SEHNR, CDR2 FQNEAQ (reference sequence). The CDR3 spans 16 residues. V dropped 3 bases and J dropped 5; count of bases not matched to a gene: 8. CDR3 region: CASSFPRLAGNNEQFF. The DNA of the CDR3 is TGTGCCAGCAGCTTCCCTCGGCTAGCGGGAAACAATGAGCAGTTCTTC.

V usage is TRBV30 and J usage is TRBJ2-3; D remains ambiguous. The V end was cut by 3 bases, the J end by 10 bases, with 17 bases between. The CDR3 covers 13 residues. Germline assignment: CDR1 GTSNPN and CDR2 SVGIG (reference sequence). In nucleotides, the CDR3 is TGTGCCTGGAGCTCTGGTCAGCCGGTAGCGCAGTATTTT. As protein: CAWSSGQPVAQYF.

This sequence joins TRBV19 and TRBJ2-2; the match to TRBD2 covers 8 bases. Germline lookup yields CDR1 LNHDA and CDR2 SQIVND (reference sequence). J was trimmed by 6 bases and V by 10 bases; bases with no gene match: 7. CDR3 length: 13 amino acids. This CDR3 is CATRGLAAGELFF. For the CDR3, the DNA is TGTGCCACCCGAGGACTAGCCGCCGGGGAGCTGTTTTTT.

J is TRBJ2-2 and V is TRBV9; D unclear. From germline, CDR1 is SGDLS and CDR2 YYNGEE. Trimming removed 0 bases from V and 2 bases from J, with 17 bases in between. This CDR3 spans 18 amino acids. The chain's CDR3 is CASSVEVRRQENTGELFF. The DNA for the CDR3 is TGTGCCAGCAGCGTAGAAGTGCGTAGGCAGGAAAACACCGGGGAGCTGTTTTTT.

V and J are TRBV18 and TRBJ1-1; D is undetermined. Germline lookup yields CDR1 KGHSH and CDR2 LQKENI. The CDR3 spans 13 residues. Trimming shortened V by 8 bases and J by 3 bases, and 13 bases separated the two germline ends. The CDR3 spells CASHGDEDTEAFF. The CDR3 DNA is TGTGCCAGCCACGGGGATGAAGACACTGAAGCTTTCTTT.

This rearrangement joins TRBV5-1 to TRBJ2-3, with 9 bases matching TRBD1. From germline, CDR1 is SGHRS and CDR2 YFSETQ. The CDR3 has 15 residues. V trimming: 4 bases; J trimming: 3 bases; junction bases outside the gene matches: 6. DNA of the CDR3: TGCGCCAGCAGCACGGGACAGGGAGTGACAGATACGCAGTATTTT. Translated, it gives CASSTGQGVTDTQYF.

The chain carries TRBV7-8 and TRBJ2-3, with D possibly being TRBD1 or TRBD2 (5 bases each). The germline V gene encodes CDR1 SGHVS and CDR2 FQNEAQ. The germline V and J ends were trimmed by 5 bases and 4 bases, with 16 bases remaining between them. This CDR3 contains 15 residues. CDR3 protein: CASSPTSGRADTQYF. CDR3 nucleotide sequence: TGTGCCAGCAGCCCTACTTCAGGGAGAGCAGATACGCAGTATTTT.

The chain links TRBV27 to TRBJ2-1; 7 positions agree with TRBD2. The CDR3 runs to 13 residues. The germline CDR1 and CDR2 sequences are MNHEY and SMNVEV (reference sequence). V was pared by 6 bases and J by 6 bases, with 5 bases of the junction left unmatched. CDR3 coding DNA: TGTGCCAGCAGCGGCGGGAGCGCCAATGAGCAGTTCTTC. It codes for CASSGGSANEQFF.